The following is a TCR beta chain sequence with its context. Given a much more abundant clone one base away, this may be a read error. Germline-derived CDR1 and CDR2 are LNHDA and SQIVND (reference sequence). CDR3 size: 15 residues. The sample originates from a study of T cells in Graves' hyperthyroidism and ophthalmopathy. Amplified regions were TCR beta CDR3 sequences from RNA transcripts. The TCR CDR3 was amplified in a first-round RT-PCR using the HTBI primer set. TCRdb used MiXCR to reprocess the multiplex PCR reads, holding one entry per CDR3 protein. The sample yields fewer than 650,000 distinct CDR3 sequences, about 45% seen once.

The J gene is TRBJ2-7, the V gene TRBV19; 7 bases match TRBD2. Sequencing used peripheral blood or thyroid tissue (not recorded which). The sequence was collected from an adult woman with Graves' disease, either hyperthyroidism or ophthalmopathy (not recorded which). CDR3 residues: CASSPRVAGSYGQYF. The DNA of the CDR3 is TGTGCCAGTAGTCCCAGAGTAGCGGGCTCCTACGGGCAGTACTTC.